The 27 T cell receptor beta chains in this list originate from one sample, sequenced in a study of identifying expanded T cells in peripheral blood. The table came from immunoSEQ multiplex PCR; TCRdb's copy has only in-frame clones and leaves some out. The table lists around 95,000 clones, 88% of them singletons, with roughly 6% in the top ten. The sample comprised blood. The receptors were sampled from a person aged 18 to 75 in good health.

This clone was recorded a few times. In nucleotides, the CDR3 is TGTGCCAGCTCACAGGACAGGGCCGACTATGGCTACACCTTC. The encoded protein is CASSQDRADYGYTF. This chain connects TRBV18 to TRBJ1-2; 8 bases match TRBD1. J was trimmed by 3 bases and V by 4 bases; bases with no gene match: 4. This CDR3 spans 14 amino acids. The germline V gene has CDR1 KGHSH and CDR2 LQKENI.

This rearrangement joins TRBV6-1 to TRBJ1-2; TRBD1 matches at 9 bases. Germline V gives CDR1 MNHNS, CDR2 SASEGT. V was clipped by 3 bases and J by 6 bases; unmatched bases: 14. This CDR3 is 17 amino acids long. The CDR3 reads CASSEPGQGVSGDGYTF. Written as DNA, the CDR3 is TGTGCCAGCAGTGAGCCGGGACAGGGTGTTAGTGGGGATGGCTACACCTTC.

This clone was seen only once. The V call is TRBV7-5, the J call TRBJ2-5; TRBD2 is the table's D call, not checked against the DNA. TRBV7-5 is noted as a pseudogene. The CDR3 has 19 amino acids. This chain's CDR3 is CVRSRHREGGVVVQETQYF. The CDR3 DNA follows: TGTGTCAGAAGTCGCCACCGAGAGGGGGGGGTGGTAGTCCAAGAGACCCAGTACTTC.

The chain links TRBV7-2 to TRBJ1-2, with TRBD1 matching over 7 bases. Losses at the gene ends were 8 bases for V and 8 bases for J; bases not matched to a gene: 8. The length of the CDR3 is 12 residues. The V gene's germline CDR1 is SGHTA and CDR2 FQGNSA. Here the CDR3 DNA reads TGTGCCAGCCAAGACAGGGTGGGAGGCTACACCTTC. Protein: CASQDRVGGYTF.

CDR3 DNA sequence: TGTGCCAGCAGCTTAGCTGGACGGAACACTGAAGCTTTCTTT. This gives the protein CASSLAGRNTEAFF. V usage is TRBV7-9 and J usage is TRBJ1-1, with D hard to call. The CDR3 length is 14 residues. Germline CDR1 and CDR2: SEHNR and FQNEAQ (reference sequence). The V gene lost 0 bases and the J gene lost 1 base, with 6 bases spanning the gap.

This clone appeared a single time. The J gene is TRBJ2-7, the V gene TRBV5-6; D unclear. Trimming stripped 4 bases from V and 3 bases from J, with 11 bases between. The germline gives CDR1 SGHDT, CDR2 YYEEEE. This CDR3 spans 13 amino acids. DNA of the CDR3: TGTGCCAGCAGCCGCGAGGTAAACTACGAGCAGTACTTC. Translating gives CASSREVNYEQYF.

The chain couples TRBV30 to TRBJ1-1, with D perhaps TRBD1 (6 bases). Trimming took off 0 bases at V and 7 bases at J, with 12 bases between the two ends. Germline loops: CDR1 GTSNPN, CDR2 SVGIG (reference sequence). This CDR3 has 13 residues. CDR3 loop: CAWSVGGWGEAFF. The CDR3 coding sequence is TGTGCCTGGAGTGTAGGGGGGTGGGGTGAAGCTTTCTTT.

This chain joins TRBV7-2 and TRBJ2-7; the D gene is possibly TRBD2 (5 bases). Trimming removed 6 bases at V and 0 bases at J, with 12 bases between. CDR1 is SGHTA and CDR2 is FQGNSA in the germline V gene. The length of the CDR3 is 14 residues. The CDR3 DNA follows: TGTGCCAGCAGTCCGGAGGCGAGCTCCTACGAGCAGTACTTC. Translating gives CASSPEASSYEQYF.

The count of this clone is one. The chain has TRBV5-1 and TRBJ2-5, with 13 bases matching TRBD2. The germline gives CDR1 SGHRS, CDR2 YFSETQ. Losses at the gene ends were 4 bases for V and 1 base for J; bases not matched to a gene: 4. The CDR3 has 16 residues. The CDR3 sequence is CASSTGLAGFQETQYF. As DNA, the CDR3 is TGCGCCAGCAGCACGGGACTAGCGGGGTTCCAAGAGACCCAGTACTTC.

J is TRBJ2-7 and V is TRBV6-6, with TRBD1 identical over 8 bases. Germline V gene lookup returns CDR1 MNHNY and CDR2 SVGAGI (reference sequence). Unmatched junction bases numbered 1, after V lost 0 bases and J lost 3 bases. The CDR3 is 14 amino acids. CDR3 region: CASSYSDRGYEQYF. DNA of the CDR3: TGTGCCAGCAGTTACTCCGACAGGGGCTACGAGCAGTACTTC.

This clone was observed a single time. V gene TRBV5-1 combines with J gene TRBJ2-1, with 8 bases identical to TRBD1. The germline V gene encodes CDR1 SGHRS and CDR2 YFSETQ. The V segment lost 1 base and the J segment 4 bases; nucleotides outside the gene matches: 7. The CDR3 consists of 16 residues. The CDR3 reads CASSLPGTGDYNEQFF. Written as DNA, the CDR3 is TGCGCCAGCAGCTTGCCCGGGACAGGAGATTACAATGAGCAGTTCTTC.

This clone was picked up a small number of times. The V gene is TRBV7-9, the J gene TRBJ1-6, with 10 bases aligning to TRBD1. V lost 5 bases and J lost 7; bases outside the gene matches: 2. The CDR3 spans 14 residues. The germline V gene encodes CDR1 SEHNR and CDR2 FQNEAQ (reference sequence). CDR3 loop: CASSRTGGNSPLHF. The CDR3, as DNA: TGTGCCAGCAGCCGGACAGGGGGGAATTCACCCCTCCACTTT.

This clone came up a few times. The genes are TRBV7-3 and TRBJ1-6; tentative D call: TRBD1 (6 bases). Trimming cost V 4 bases and J 7 bases, with 14 bases left between them. In germline, CDR1 is SGHTA, CDR2 FQGTGA. This CDR3 is 15 amino acids long. Here the CDR3 reads CASSSSRTANSPLHF. DNA of the CDR3: TGTGCCAGCAGCTCCTCCAGGACAGCAAATTCACCCCTCCACTTT. The variable domain in full, with the rest retrieved from reference TRBV7-3 and TRBJ1-6, is GAGVSQTPSNKVTEKGKYVELRCDPISGHTALYWYRQSLGQGPEFLIYFQGTGAADDSGLPNDRFFAVRPEGSVSTLKIQRTERGDSAVYLCASSSSRTANSPLHFGNGTRLTVT.

The chain carries TRBV6-1 and TRBJ2-6, with TRBD1 matching 8 bases. CDR1 MNHNS and CDR2 SASEGT come from the germline V gene. V shed 4 bases and J 0 bases; nucleotides not matched to a gene: 8. The CDR3 contains 18 residues. DNA of the CDR3: TGTGCCAGCAGTGCGGAAGGGACAGGATTCTCTGGGGCCAACGTCCTGACTTTC. The encoded protein is CASSAEGTGFSGANVLTF.

In DNA, the CDR3 is TGTGCCAGCAGCTTGGTATTCGGTCAAGAGACCCAGTACTTC. This encodes CASSLVFGQETQYF. The chain is built from TRBV11-3 and TRBJ2-5, with unresolved D. Trimming removed 3 bases at V and 2 bases at J, with 10 bases between. Germline V lookup: CDR1 SGHNT, CDR2 YENEEA. The CDR3 loop spans 14 amino acids.

The chain has TRBV27 and TRBJ2-7, with 10 nucleotides matching TRBD2. The J segment lost 2 bases and the V segment lost 5 bases, leaving 0 bases of the junction unmatched. In germline, CDR1 is MNHEY, CDR2 SMNVEV (reference sequence). There are 13 residues in the CDR3. CDR3 in DNA: TGTGCCAGCAGTCTAGCGGGAGCCTACGAGCAGTACTTC. Translating gives CASSLAGAYEQYF.

This chain joins TRBV18 and TRBJ2-3, with D perhaps matching TRBD1 (5 bases). V was clipped by 1 base and J by 2 bases, with 16 bases between them. The CDR3 spans 17 residues. CDR1 and CDR2 from the germline V gene are KGHSH and LQKENI. The CDR3 protein is CASSPLNTQGYTDTQYF. The CDR3 DNA sequence: TGTGCCAGCTCACCACTCAACACCCAGGGTTACACAGATACGCAGTATTTT.

This clone was picked up one time. This sequence joins TRBV6-1 and TRBJ2-7; no reliable D call. Per germline, CDR1 MNHNS and CDR2 SASEGT. This CDR3 is built from 12 residues. V lost 5 bases and J 2 bases, leaving 7 bases between the germline ends. The CDR3 reads CASSHPPYEQYF. In DNA, the CDR3 is TGTGCCAGCAGTCACCCCCCCTACGAGCAGTACTTC.

The gene calls are TRBV5-5 and TRBJ2-6; maybe TRBD1 (6 bases). This CDR3 is built from 15 residues. Germline V gene lookup returns CDR1 SGHKS and CDR2 YYEKEE (reference sequence). The V and J ends lost 4 bases and 4 bases respectively, with 12 bases between them. The CDR3 bases are TGTGCCAGCAGCACACAGGGAAGGGGGGCCAACGTCCTGACTTTC. It is translated as CASSTQGRGANVLTF.

The rearrangement joins TRBV5-5 to TRBJ2-7; perhaps D is TRBD1 or TRBD2 (6 bases each). Trimming stripped 0 bases from V and 4 bases from J, with 14 bases between. The CDR3 spans 15 residues. Germline loops: CDR1 SGHKS, CDR2 YYEKEE (reference sequence). The CDR3 region has the DNA TGTGCCAGCAGCTTGGGTGGGGGGCTCGGATACGAGCAGTACTTC. Its translation is CASSLGGGLGYEQYF. The full variable domain, completed using reference TRBV5-5 and TRBJ2-7, is DAGVTQSPTHLIKTRGQQVTLRCSPISGHKSVSWYQQVLGQGPQFIFQYYEKEERGRGNFPDRFSARQFPNYSSELNVNALLLGDSALYLCASSLGGGLGYEQYFGPGTRLTVT.

This chain uses TRBV6-6 with TRBJ1-2; D gene uncertain. The CDR3 covers 13 residues. The germline V gene encodes CDR1 MNHNY and CDR2 SVGAGI (reference sequence). Trimming cost V 2 bases and J 2 bases, with 6 bases left between them. The CDR3 loop reads CASSYGGNYGYTF. CDR3 sequence (DNA): TGTGCCAGCAGTTACGGAGGGAACTATGGCTACACCTTC.

V gene TRBV28 combines with J gene TRBJ1-2; the match to TRBD1 covers 7 bases. V was clipped by 3 bases and J by 8 bases; unmatched bases: 6. Per the germline V gene, CDR1 is MDHEN and CDR2 is SYDVKM. The CDR3 consists of 13 residues. The CDR3 spells CASSFDRVYGYTF. CDR3 bases: TGTGCCAGCAGTTTCGACAGGGTTTACGGCTACACCTTC.

V and J are TRBV18 and TRBJ2-3; D unclear. Deletions cut 0 bases from V and 0 bases from J, with 4 bases between. The CDR3 totals 14 residues. The germline CDR1 and CDR2 sequences are KGHSH and LQKENI. The CDR3 region is CASSPPVSTDTQYF. CDR3 sequence (DNA): TGTGCCAGCTCACCACCTGTTAGCACAGATACGCAGTATTTT.

CDR3 nucleotide sequence: TGTGCCTGGAGTGTAGCGGGGGGCTACAATGAGCAGTTCTTC. Translated, it gives CAWSVAGGYNEQFF. The genes are TRBV30 and TRBJ2-1, with TRBD2 identical over 9 bases. Trimming cost V 0 bases and J 3 bases; bases outside gene matches: 0. Germline CDR1 and CDR2: GTSNPN and SVGIG (reference sequence). This CDR3 is 14 amino acids long.

This rearrangement joins TRBV6-5 to TRBJ2-5, with 13 bases fitting TRBD2. V shed 2 bases and J 0 bases; nucleotides not matched to a gene: 0. Per the germline V gene, CDR1 is MNHEY and CDR2 is SVGAGI. The CDR3 is 16 residues long. DNA for the CDR3: TGTGCCAGCAGTTACGGGACTAGCGGGAACCAAGAGACCCAGTACTTC. This encodes CASSYGTSGNQETQYF.

This chain connects TRBV27 to TRBJ1-5; no firm D call. Looked up from germline, CDR1 is MNHEY and CDR2 is SMNVEV (reference sequence). V was trimmed by 5 bases and J by 4 bases, leaving 6 bases between them. The CDR3 spans 12 residues. The CDR3 nucleotides are TGTGCCAGCAGTAATCCTAATCAGCCCCAGCATTTT. Protein product: CASSNPNQPQHF.

The chain recombines TRBV4-1 with TRBJ2-6; D gene uncertain. The length of the CDR3 is 13 residues. The germline V gene has CDR1 MGHRA and CDR2 YSYEKL. V was trimmed by 6 bases and J by 4 bases, leaving 7 bases between them. For the CDR3, the DNA is TGCGCCAGCAGTCTCTCCGGGGCCAACGTCCTGACTTTC. It translates to CASSLSGANVLTF.